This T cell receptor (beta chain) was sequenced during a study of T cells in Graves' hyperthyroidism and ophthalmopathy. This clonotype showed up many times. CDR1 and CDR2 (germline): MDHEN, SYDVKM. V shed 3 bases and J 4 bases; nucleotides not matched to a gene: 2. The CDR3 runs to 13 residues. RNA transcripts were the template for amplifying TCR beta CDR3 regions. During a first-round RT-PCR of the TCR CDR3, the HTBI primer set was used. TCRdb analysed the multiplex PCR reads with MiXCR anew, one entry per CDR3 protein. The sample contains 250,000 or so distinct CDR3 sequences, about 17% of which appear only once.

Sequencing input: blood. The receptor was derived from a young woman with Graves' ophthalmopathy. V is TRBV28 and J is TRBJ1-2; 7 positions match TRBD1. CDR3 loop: CASSFAGGYGYTF. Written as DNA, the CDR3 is TGTGCCAGCAGTTTTGCAGGGGGCTATGGCTACACCTTC.